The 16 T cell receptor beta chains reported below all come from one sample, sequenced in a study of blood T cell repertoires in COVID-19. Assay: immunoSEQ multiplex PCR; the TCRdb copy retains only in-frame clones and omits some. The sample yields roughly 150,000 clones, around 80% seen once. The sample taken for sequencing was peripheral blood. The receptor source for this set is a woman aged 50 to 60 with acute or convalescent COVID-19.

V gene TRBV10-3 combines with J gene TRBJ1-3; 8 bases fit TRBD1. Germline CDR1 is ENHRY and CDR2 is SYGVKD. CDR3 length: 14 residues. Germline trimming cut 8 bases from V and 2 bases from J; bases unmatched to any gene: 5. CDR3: CAISPTGAGNTIYF. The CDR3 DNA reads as TGTGCCATCTCCCCGACAGGGGCTGGAAACACCATATATTTT.

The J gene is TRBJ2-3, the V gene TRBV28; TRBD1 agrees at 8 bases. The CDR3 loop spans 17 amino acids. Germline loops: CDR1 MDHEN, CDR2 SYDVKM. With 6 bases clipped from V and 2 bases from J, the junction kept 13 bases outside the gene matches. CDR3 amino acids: CASRLTGAKDPTDTQYF. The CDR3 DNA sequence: TGTGCCAGCAGGCTGACAGGGGCAAAAGATCCCACAGATACGCAGTATTTT. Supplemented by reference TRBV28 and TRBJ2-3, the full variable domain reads DVKVTQSSRYLVKRTGEKVFLECVQDMDHENMFWYRQDPGLGLRLIYFSYDVKMKEKGDIPEGYSVSREKKERFSLILESASTNQTSMYLCASRLTGAKDPTDTQYFGPGTRLTVL.

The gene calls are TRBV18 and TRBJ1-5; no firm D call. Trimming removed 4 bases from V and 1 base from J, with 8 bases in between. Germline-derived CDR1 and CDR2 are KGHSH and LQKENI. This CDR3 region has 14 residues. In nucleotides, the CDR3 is TGTGCCAGCTCACTTCAGGCGAGCAATCAGCCCCAGCATTTT. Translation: CASSLQASNQPQHF.

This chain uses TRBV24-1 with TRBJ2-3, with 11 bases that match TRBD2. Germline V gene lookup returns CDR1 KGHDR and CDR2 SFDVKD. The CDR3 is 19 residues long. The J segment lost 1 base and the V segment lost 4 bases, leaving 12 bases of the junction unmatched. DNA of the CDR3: TGTGCCACCAGTGACCGCGGGACTAGCGGAGGACCAGGCACAGATACGCAGTATTTT. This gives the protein CATSDRGTSGGPGTDTQYF.

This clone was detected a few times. CDR3: CASCSTGGGTEAFF. The CDR3 DNA reads as TGTGCCAGCTGCAGCACAGGGGGTGGTACTGAAGCTTTCTTT. The genes are TRBV2 and TRBJ1-1, with 8 bases identical to TRBD1. The V gene's germline CDR1 is SNHLY and CDR2 FYNNEI. CDR3 length: 14 amino acids. After removal of 8 bases from V and 5 bases from J, the junction contained 10 bases not matched to a gene.

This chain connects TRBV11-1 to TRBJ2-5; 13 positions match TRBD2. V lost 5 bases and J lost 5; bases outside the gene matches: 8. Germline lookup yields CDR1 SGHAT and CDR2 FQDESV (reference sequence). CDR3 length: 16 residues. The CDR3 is CASSPPTSGGWETQYF. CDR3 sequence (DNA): TGTGCCAGCAGCCCCCCGACTAGCGGGGGGTGGGAGACCCAGTACTTC.

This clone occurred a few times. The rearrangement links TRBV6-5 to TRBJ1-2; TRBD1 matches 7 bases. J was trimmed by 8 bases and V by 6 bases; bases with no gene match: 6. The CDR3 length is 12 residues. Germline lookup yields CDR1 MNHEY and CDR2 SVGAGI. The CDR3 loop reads CASSRQGRGYTF. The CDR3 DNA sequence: TGTGCCAGCAGCCGACAGGGACGAGGCTACACCTTC.

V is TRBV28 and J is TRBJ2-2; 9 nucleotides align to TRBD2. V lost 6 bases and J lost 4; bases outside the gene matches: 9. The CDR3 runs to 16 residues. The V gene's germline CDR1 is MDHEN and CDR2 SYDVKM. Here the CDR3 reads CASRLFSGRFTGELFF. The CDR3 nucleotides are TGTGCCAGCAGATTGTTTAGCGGGAGATTCACCGGGGAGCTGTTTTTT. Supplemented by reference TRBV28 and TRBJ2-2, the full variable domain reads DVKVTQSSRYLVKRTGEKVFLECVQDMDHENMFWYRQDPGLGLRLIYFSYDVKMKEKGDIPEGYSVSREKKERFSLILESASTNQTSMYLCASRLFSGRFTGELFFGEGSRLTVL.

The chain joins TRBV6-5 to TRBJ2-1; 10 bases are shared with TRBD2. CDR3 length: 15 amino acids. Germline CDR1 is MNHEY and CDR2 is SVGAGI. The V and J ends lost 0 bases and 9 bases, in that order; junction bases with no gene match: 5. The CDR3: CASSYSAGGLGEQFF. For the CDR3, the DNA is TGTGCCAGCAGTTACTCAGCGGGGGGGCTCGGTGAGCAGTTCTTC.

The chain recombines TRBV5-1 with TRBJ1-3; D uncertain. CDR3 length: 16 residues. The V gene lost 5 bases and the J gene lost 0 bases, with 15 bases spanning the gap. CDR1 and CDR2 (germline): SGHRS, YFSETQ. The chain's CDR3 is CASSSEDGLSGNTIYF. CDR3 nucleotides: TGCGCCAGCAGTTCCGAAGACGGACTCTCTGGAAACACCATATATTTT.

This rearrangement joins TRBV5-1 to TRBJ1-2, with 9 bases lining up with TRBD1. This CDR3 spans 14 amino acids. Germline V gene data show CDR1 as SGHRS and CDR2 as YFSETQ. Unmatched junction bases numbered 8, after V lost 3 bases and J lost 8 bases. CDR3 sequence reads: CASSSGQGLGGYTF. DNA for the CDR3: TGCGCCAGCAGCTCGGGACAGGGATTAGGAGGCTACACCTTC.

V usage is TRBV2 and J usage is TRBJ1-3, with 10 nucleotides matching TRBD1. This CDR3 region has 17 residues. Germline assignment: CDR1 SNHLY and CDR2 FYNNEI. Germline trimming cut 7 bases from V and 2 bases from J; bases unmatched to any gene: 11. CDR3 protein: CASIGTGAIAAGNTIYF. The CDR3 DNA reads TGTGCCAGCATCGGGACAGGGGCTATTGCTGCTGGAAACACCATATATTTT.

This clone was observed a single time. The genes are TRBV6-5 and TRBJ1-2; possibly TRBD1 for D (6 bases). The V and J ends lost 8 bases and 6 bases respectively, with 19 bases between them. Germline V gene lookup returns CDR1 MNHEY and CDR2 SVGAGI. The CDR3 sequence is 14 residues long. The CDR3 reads CASRSQGPYDGYTF. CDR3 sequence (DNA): TGTGCCAGCCGAAGTCAGGGGCCTTACGATGGCTACACCTTC.

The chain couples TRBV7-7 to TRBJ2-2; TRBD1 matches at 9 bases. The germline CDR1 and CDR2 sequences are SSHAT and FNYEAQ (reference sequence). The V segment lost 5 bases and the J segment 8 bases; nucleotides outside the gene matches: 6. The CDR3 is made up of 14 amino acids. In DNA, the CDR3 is TGTGCCAGCAGCCTTGGACAGGGGAGAGGGGAGCTGTTTTTT. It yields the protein CASSLGQGRGELFF.

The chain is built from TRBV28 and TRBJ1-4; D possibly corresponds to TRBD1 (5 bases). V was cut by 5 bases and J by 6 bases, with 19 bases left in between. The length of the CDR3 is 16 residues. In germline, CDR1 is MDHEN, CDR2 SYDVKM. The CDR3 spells CASSALGGGNYEKLFF. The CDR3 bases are TGTGCCAGCAGTGCCCTCGGGGGGGGAAACTATGAAAAACTGTTTTTT.

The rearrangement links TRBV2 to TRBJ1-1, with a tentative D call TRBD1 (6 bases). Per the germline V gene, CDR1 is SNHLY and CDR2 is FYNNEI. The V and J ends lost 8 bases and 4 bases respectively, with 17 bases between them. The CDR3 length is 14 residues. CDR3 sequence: CASLWPGDVTEAFF. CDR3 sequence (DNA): TGTGCCAGCCTCTGGCCAGGGGATGTCACTGAAGCTTTCTTT.